This T cell receptor (beta chain) emerged from a study of human T cells and chemical hapten exposure listed by TCRdb under 2021. Looking at the study overall: For sensitization, 2% DPC in acetone was applied to a roughly 2 cm by roughly 2 cm area of upper inner arm skin. Weekly therapeutic DPC doses were additionally applied to the scalp of patients throughout the approximately 24-week study period. Patch testing was performed on the upper back with Finn chambers containing 0.01% DPC, and the patch tests were scored after 6 days according to International Contact Dermatitis Research Group standards. The mostly female patient cohort included alopecia areata with under or over 50% scalp involvement, alopecia totalis and alopecia universalis. The libraries were sequenced as a pool, and the TCR yield per sample differed mostly because of small variations in library volumes within the pool. The study tracked peripheral blood TCR repertoire changes in vivo during primary and secondary sensitization to the hapten diphenylcyclopropenone (DPC) in alopecia patients. Blood samples were taken from patients before sensitization (week 0) and then at 2, 6 and about 24 weeks after DPC sensitization. Blood for TCR sequencing was provided by twenty-nine alopecia patients at one to four time points (pre-sensitization, 2, 6 and 24 weeks). What the research found in general, with its limitations: After repeated subsampling, the strength of the expansion versus patch-test correlation and the threshold at which it became significant changed. Compared with pre-sensitization or healthy control sets, expanded TCRs formed significantly more large CDR3 similarity clusters, which is consistent with antigen-driven responses. Because all patients had alopecia, a presumed autoimmune disease, the immune response of the patients might differ from that of healthy individuals. A positive correlation was found between the number of PT1 expanded TCRs and patch test score, with significance reached at thresholds 8, 16 and 32 but not 4. The number of TCRs above 1 in 1000 frequency did not change with DPC sensitization; there was no evidence of global repertoire structure alterations.

The library came from RACE. The sequencer listed for this sample is NextSeq 500. During library preparation, unique molecular identifiers were attached to individual cDNA molecules so that TCRs could be counted in a quantitative, reproducible way. Both TCR alpha and TCR beta chains were sequenced from each blood RNA sample. As for the authors' bioinformatics: Samples had a median of about 96,000 TCRs, with a range from about 20,000 to 690,600. The Decombinator software suite was used to annotate the V, J and CDR3 of the TCR reads. For PS versus PT1 abundance plots, all samples were subsampled to the same number of TCRs (28,000). Expanded TCRs were defined as absent before sensitization and observed at least eight times at the 2-week time point. The public reads were quality trimmed at Q25 with fastp and then assembled into clones with MiXCR by TCRdb, keeping productive beta chains. Rows are combined by CDR3 protein, so each entry shows the most common genes and DNA. The V and J calls come from TCRdb's annotation, not from the publication. The sample table records tens of thousands of distinct CDR3 sequences; about 9.2% of these occur just once. The top ten constitute more than 13% of the sample.

What this sample's time point label stands for: pre-sensitization, week 0. Read against the paper, the sample's treatment or condition label means: therapeutic diphenylcyclopropenone sensitization with weekly scalp DPC. Blood at each patch-test visit was drawn before the patch test was applied. Patients were eligible if aged 18 to 70, diagnosed with alopecia and judged suitable for DPC therapy, and pregnant patients were excluded. Total RNA was extracted from unfractionated whole blood collected in Tempus Blood RNA tubes. The CDR3 contains 14 residues, cysteine and phenylalanine counted. The DNA shown is the 42-base CDR3, in frame from base 1. The germline V gene gives CDR1 as SGHRS and CDR2 as YFSETQ. V is trimmed back by 1 base and J by 2 bases, and the junction contains 2 bases that no gene match accounts for. This clonotype was seen ten or more times. No antigen is known for it. Base qualities are missing; no much larger clone stands one base away.

This clonotype was sampled from a woman in her thirties or forties with alopecia areata. Some clones in this sample may be carry-over from other donors' samples. The chain is assembled from TRBV5-1 and TRBJ2-5, with 7 central nucleotides matching TRBD1. Sequenced material: whole blood, taken in connection with sensitization to the hapten diphenylcyclopropenone (DPC). At the DNA level, the sequence is TGCGCCAGCAGCTTGTGGGGACAGCAAGAGACCCAGTACTTC. It codes for CASSLWGQQETQYF.